These 7 T cell receptor beta chains came from one sample sequenced in a study of long-term antiretroviral therapy in people with HIV. It was version v3.0 of the immunoSEQ assay that was run at survey level. Method: immunoSEQ multiplex PCR; TCRdb's copy keeps in-frame clones and lacks some. Of around 21,000 clones listed, around 87% are singletons. Sequenced here: unsorted PBMCs, sampled 0.2 years before starting antiretroviral therapy. The receptor set was obtained from a young man with HIV.

The chain uses TRBV5-4 and TRBJ2-1; possibly TRBD1 for D (5 bases). This CDR3 is built from 12 residues. Germline CDR1 SGHNT, CDR2 YYREEE (reference sequence). V lost 3 bases, J lost 7 bases, and 8 bases lay in between. In DNA form, the CDR3 reads TGTGCCAGCAGCTCCGACAGTAATGAGCAGTTCTTC. Protein sequence: CASSSDSNEQFF.

The V gene is TRBV6-4, the J gene TRBJ2-3; D is undetermined. The CDR3 sequence is 15 residues long. Trimming removed 5 bases from V and 6 bases from J, with 18 bases in between. The germline V gene encodes CDR1 MRHNA and CDR2 SNTAGT. In nucleotides, the CDR3 is TGTGCCAGCAGTCGGAATGGTCTGGTCATGGATACGCAGTATTTT. Its translation is CASSRNGLVMDTQYF.

The chain recombines TRBV5-4 with TRBJ2-7; tentatively, D is TRBD2 (6 bases). Germline V gene lookup returns CDR1 SGHNT and CDR2 YYREEE (reference sequence). CDR3 length: 16 residues. V lost 3 bases and J lost 5, with 21 bases in between. Here the CDR3 DNA reads TGTGCCAGCAGCTACCAAACAGGAGGGCTAATCGACGAGCAGTACTTC. It codes for CASSYQTGGLIDEQYF.

The genes are TRBV7-9 and TRBJ2-3; D unresolved. The CDR3 extends over 13 amino acids. Trimming stripped 6 bases from V and 5 bases from J, with 12 bases between. Looked up from germline, CDR1 is SEHNR and CDR2 is FQNEAQ (reference sequence). The CDR3 spells CASSPDEEDTQYF. CDR3 in DNA: TGTGCCAGCAGTCCAGATGAAGAAGATACGCAGTATTTT.

This chain connects TRBV7-3 to TRBJ2-7, with TRBD2 identical over 10 bases. The germline gives CDR1 SGHTA, CDR2 FQGTGA. This CDR3 is built from 14 residues. The junction had 8 bases not matched to a gene; V was cut back by 5 bases and J by 7 bases. The CDR3 nucleotides read TGTGCCAGCAGCCCAGCGGGGGGGCCGGGAGAGCAGTACTTC. Its protein product is CASSPAGGPGEQYF.

The chain has TRBV5-5 and TRBJ2-1, with TRBD2 identical over 7 bases. The junction had 9 bases not matched to a gene; V was cut back by 4 bases and J by 5 bases. The CDR3 runs to 15 residues. The germline V gene has CDR1 SGHKS and CDR2 YYEKEE (reference sequence). The CDR3 here is CASSLDLAGDNEQFF. Written as DNA, the CDR3 is TGTGCCAGCAGCCTTGACTTGGCGGGGGACAATGAGCAGTTCTTC.

The rearrangement links TRBV2 to TRBJ2-3, with 8 bases aligning to TRBD2. V was pared by 6 bases and J by 1 base, with 6 bases of the junction left unmatched. There are 15 residues in the CDR3. Germline lookup yields CDR1 SNHLY and CDR2 FYNNEI. As DNA, the CDR3 is TGTGCCAGCAGCCCCACTAGCGGACGCACAGATACGCAGTATTTT. Translating it yields CASSPTSGRTDTQYF.